The sequence of this T cell receptor (beta chain) was determined in a study of shared T cell receptors in the human thymus. In germline, CDR1 is ENHRY, CDR2 SYGVKD. CDR3 length: 15 residues. The J segment lost 4 bases and the V segment lost 5 bases, leaving 10 bases of the junction unmatched. The data were produced by immunoSEQ multiplex PCR, yet TCRdb's version contains in-frame clones alone and is incomplete. The sample has 540,000 or so clones, about 84% seen once; the top ten hold around 0.012%. These same records also appear under a second study, on human thymus T cells. As that study records: During corrective heart surgery, resections were taken, and the thymus tissue came from them. Thymic and blood repertoires appeared to show biased V and J gene usage. Among unrelated individuals, related research reported thymic repertoires that overlapped highly.

This sequence originates from a boy in the first two years of life with a congenital heart defect. This chain joins TRBV10-3 and TRBJ2-7, with TRBD1 identical over 8 bases. Input material: thymocytes. The CDR3 DNA reads TGTGCCATCAGTCCGAGGGACAGGCGATGGTACGAGCAGTACTTC. It codes for CAISPRDRRWYEQYF.